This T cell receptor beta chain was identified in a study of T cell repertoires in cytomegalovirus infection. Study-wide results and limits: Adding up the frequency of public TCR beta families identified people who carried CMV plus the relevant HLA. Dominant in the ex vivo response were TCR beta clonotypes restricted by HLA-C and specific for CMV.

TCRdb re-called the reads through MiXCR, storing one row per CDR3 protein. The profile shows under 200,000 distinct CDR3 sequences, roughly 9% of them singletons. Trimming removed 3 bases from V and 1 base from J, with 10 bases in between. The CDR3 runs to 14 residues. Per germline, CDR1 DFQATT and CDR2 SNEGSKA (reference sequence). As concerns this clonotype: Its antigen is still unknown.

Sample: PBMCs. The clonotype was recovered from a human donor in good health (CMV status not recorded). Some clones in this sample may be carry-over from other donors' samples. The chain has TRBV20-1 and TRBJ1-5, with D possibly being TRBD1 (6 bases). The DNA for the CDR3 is TGCAGTGCTAGTACGGACAGAAGCAATCAGCCCCAGCATTTT. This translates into CSASTDRSNQPQHF.